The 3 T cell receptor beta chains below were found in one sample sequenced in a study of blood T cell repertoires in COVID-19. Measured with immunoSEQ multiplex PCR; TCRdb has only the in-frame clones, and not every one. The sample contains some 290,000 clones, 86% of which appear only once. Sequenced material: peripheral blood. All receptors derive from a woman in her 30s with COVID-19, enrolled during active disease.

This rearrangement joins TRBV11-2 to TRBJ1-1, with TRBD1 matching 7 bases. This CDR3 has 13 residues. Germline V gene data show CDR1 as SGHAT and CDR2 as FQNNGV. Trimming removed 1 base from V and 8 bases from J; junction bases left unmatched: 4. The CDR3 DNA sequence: TGTGCCAGCAGCTTAGGACAGGGTGCAGAAGCTTTCTTT. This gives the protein CASSLGQGAEAFF.

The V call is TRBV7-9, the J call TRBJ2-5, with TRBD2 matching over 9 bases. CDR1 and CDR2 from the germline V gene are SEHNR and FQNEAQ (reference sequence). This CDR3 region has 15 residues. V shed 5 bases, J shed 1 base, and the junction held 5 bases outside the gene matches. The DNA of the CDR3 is TGTGCCAGCAGCCGCCATAGCGGGGGCCAAGAGACCCAGTACTTC. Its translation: CASSRHSGGQETQYF.

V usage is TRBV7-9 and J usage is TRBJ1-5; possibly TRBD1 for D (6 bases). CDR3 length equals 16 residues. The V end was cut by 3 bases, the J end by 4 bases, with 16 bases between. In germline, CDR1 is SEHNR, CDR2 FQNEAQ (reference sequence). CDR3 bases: TGTGCCAGCAGCTTGGAACAGGGTATGCGGAATCAGCCCCAGCATTTT. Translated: CASSLEQGMRNQPQHF.